Presented here are 10 T cell receptor beta chains from one specimen sequenced in a study of T cell repertoires in cytomegalovirus infection. These TCRs are of unknown antigen specificity. TCRdb independently ran MiXCR on the reads; one entry per CDR3 protein. The repertoire includes fewer than 350,000 distinct CDR3 sequences, almost 30% of them detected once, and roughly 20% sits in the top ten. The sequenced sample was cultured PBMCs, obtained from culture after CMV antigen stimulation. The receptors were gathered from a human donor in good health (CMV status not recorded). Some clones in this sample may be carry-over from other donors' samples.

This clonotype was counted at least ten times. The genes are TRBV7-3 and TRBJ2-3, with D unclear. The CDR3 totals 14 residues. In germline, CDR1 is SGHTA, CDR2 FQGTGA. V lost 5 bases and J lost 4, with 13 bases in between. The CDR3 sequence: CASSPAFQSDTQYF. The CDR3 DNA is TGTGCCAGCAGCCCGGCTTTCCAGTCAGATACGCAGTATTTT.

CDR3 in amino acids: CSASGGERGAGTSVDEQFF. The CDR3 DNA is TGCAGTGCTAGCGGAGGTGAAAGGGGCGCGGGGACTAGTGTAGATGAGCAGTTCTTC. The chain joins TRBV20-1 to TRBJ2-1, with TRBD2 identical over 8 bases. V shed 3 bases and J 8 bases; nucleotides not matched to a gene: 24. Germline loops: CDR1 DFQATT, CDR2 SNEGSKA (reference sequence). The CDR3 is 19 residues long.

The CDR3 region is CASSLIGQGRQWTYEQYF. The CDR3 region has the DNA TGTGCCAGCAGCTTAATTGGACAGGGAAGACAGTGGACCTACGAGCAGTACTTC. The chain employs TRBV7-9 and TRBJ2-7; TRBD1 matches 8 bases. The CDR3 runs to 18 residues. Looked up from germline, CDR1 is SEHNR and CDR2 is FQNEAQ (reference sequence). V was clipped by 2 bases and J by 2 bases; unmatched bases: 14.

This clonotype appeared many times. V gene TRBV20-1 combines with J gene TRBJ2-1, with 10 bases aligning to TRBD2. The J segment lost 7 bases and the V segment lost 1 base, leaving 7 bases of the junction unmatched. CDR1 and CDR2 from the germline V gene are DFQATT and SNEGSKA (reference sequence). The CDR3 is made up of 15 amino acids. CDR3 protein: CSARVTSGMRNEQFF. CDR3 coding DNA: TGCAGTGCTAGAGTTACTAGCGGGATGAGGAATGAGCAGTTCTTC.

The chain links TRBV5-6 to TRBJ2-1; D is possibly TRBD2 (6 bases). The germline V gene has CDR1 SGHDT and CDR2 YYEEEE. CDR3 length equals 16 residues. V lost 0 bases and J lost 2, with 12 bases in between. Written as DNA, the CDR3 is TGTGCCAGCAGCTTGGGCACTAGCTTTACCTACAATGAGCAGTTCTTC. Its protein product is CASSLGTSFTYNEQFF.

This clonotype was detected many times. The J gene is TRBJ1-1, the V gene TRBV7-9; D is possibly TRBD1 (6 bases). V lost 1 base and J lost 1, with 16 bases in between. The length of the CDR3 is 17 residues. CDR1 is SEHNR and CDR2 is FQNEAQ in the germline V gene (reference sequence). The CDR3 reads CASSLGPPGVANTEAFF. CDR3 sequence (DNA): TGTGCCAGCAGCTTAGGTCCGCCAGGGGTGGCGAACACTGAAGCTTTCTTT.

This clonotype has more than one count but fewer than ten. This CDR3 is CASSLAGGLAGGIGDEQFF. CDR3 sequence (DNA): TGTGCCAGCAGCTTAGCGGGGGGACTAGCGGGGGGAATTGGGGATGAGCAGTTCTTC. The rearrangement links TRBV7-2 to TRBJ2-1; the match to TRBD2 covers 15 bases. Trimming took 0 bases from V and 8 from J; bases not matched to a gene: 11. CDR3 size: 19 residues. Per the germline V gene, CDR1 is SGHTA and CDR2 is FQGNSA.

Only a few counts were recorded for this clonotype. The J gene is TRBJ1-2, the V gene TRBV5-1; D is possibly TRBD1 (5 bases). Trimming took off 4 bases at V and 6 bases at J, with 13 bases between the two ends. This CDR3 is 13 amino acids long. Germline CDR1 SGHRS, CDR2 YFSETQ. Here the CDR3 DNA reads TGCGCCAGCAGCCCTATCCAGGGACATGGCTACACCTTC. Protein sequence: CASSPIQGHGYTF.

The V gene is TRBV6-5, the J gene TRBJ1-5, with D maybe TRBD1 (5 bases). CDR1 is MNHEY, CDR2 SVGAGI, per germline. Trimming left V 6 bases short and J 0 bases short, with 18 bases between. CDR3 length equals 17 residues. In DNA, the CDR3 is TGTGCCAGCAGAACCACGGGACGGGGTTATAGCAATCAGCCCCAGCATTTT. Translated, it gives CASRTTGRGYSNQPQHF.

As regards this clonotype: A read error may account for a junction end that differs from germline. The J gene is TRBJ2-5, the V gene TRBV28; 9 positions agree with TRBD2. CDR3 length: 15 residues. Germline lookup yields CDR1 MDHEN and CDR2 SYDVKM. The CDR3: CASSRAGGPQKTQYF. The DNA of the CDR3 is TGTGCCAGCAGCAGAGCGGGAGGCCCCCAAAAGACCCAGTACTTC.